This T cell receptor (beta chain) was retrieved from a study of blood T cell repertoires in COVID-19. For the study at large: The origin of the acute and convalescent COVID-19 samples was the United States, Italy and Spain. Nucleic acid was either cDNA or gDNA, and it came from T cells, B-cell-depleted T cells, or PBMCs.

CDR1 MNHNY and CDR2 SVGAGI come from the germline V gene (reference sequence). The length of the CDR3 is 14 residues. V trimming: 7 bases; J trimming: 2 bases; junction bases outside the gene matches: 3. Sequencing used immunoSEQ multiplex PCR; TCRdb keeps in-frame clones, though not all of them. The repertoire holds 200,000 to 250,000 clones, roughly 84% seen once, with 4% to 6% in the top ten. This sequence originates from a woman aged 60-75 years who had recovered from COVID-19. Sequenced sample: peripheral blood. This chain joins TRBV6-6 and TRBJ2-1; 9 bases match TRBD2. The CDR3 loop reads CASIPSGAYNEQFF. The CDR3 DNA is TGTGCCAGCATCCCTAGCGGGGCCTACAATGAGCAGTTCTTC.